This T cell receptor (beta chain) was obtained from a study of cytomegalovirus exposure and HLA in healthy donors. The PCR contained 60 Vbeta and 13 Jbeta primers. Repertoires were generated with immunoSEQ multiplex PCR, while TCRdb's copy carries only in-frame clones and drops some. The sample contains roughly 120,000 clones, roughly 80% of which appear only once. The CDR3 extends over 11 amino acids. Germline CDR1 SGHVS, CDR2 FQNEAQ. V was clipped by 6 bases and J by 4 bases, with 6 bases between them. This clone was seen a single time. This chain uses TRBV7-8 with TRBJ2-5, with D unresolved. The receptor comes from a man in his fifties or sixties in good health and CMV-seronegative. Sequenced input: PBMCs. CDR3 DNA: TGTGCCAGCAGTCCGGGAGAGACCCAGTACTTC. Protein product: CASSPGETQYF.